A selection of T cell receptor beta chains follows, all from one sample in a study of persistence of HIV-infected CD4 T cells. Libraries were prepared by immunoSEQ multiplex PCR; TCRdb keeps only in-frame clonotypes and omits some of them. The sample has roughly 32,000 clones, 80% to 90% seen once; the top ten hold under 20%. Antigens for these TCRs are unknown. The sample in question was CD4+ T cells sorted from PBMCs after approximately 19-hour stimulation, obtained from a patient who received antiretroviral therapy. The source of these receptors is an adult woman with HIV who was CMV-seropositive. CDR3s include the opening cysteine and the closing phenylalanine or tryptophan. The D gene is left open where the match is weak. A clone size is listed for some rows: how often the clone was seen (once, few, many), or a class if it is expanded.

clone size,D gene,J gene,V gene,CDR3 protein
.,TRBD1,TRBJ1-2,TRBV3-1/TRBV3-2,CASSSGQRSYGYTF
.,.,TRBJ2-5,TRBV21-1,CASSKGGARIPETQYF
.,.,TRBJ2-3,TRBV5-1,CASSWEVGTDTQYF
once,.,TRBJ1-1,TRBV28,CASSINRKAFF
.,.,TRBJ1-1,TRBV5-1,CASSLGWANTEAFF
.,.,TRBJ1-1,TRBV29-1,CSVEVTQRTEAFF
.,.,TRBJ1-1,TRBV6-5,CASSYGRDTEAFF
.,.,TRBJ2-5,TRBV14,CASSESPLRETQYF
.,.,TRBJ1-1,TRBV19,CASGNGVNTEAFF
.,.,TRBJ1-5,TRBV19,CASERGGNQPQHF
.,.,TRBJ2-1,TRBV19,CASSLGQTSSYNEQFF
.,.,TRBJ1-3,TRBV7-2,CASSLGGSSSGNTIYF
.,TRBD1,TRBJ2-1,TRBV4-3,CASSHSWDRDNEQFF
.,TRBD1,TRBJ2-7,TRBV2,CASSEAGTGFSYEQYF
.,.,TRBJ2-7,TRBV10-2,CASSDEGYEQYF
.,TRBD2,TRBJ2-5,TRBV15,CATSRELAGGETQYF